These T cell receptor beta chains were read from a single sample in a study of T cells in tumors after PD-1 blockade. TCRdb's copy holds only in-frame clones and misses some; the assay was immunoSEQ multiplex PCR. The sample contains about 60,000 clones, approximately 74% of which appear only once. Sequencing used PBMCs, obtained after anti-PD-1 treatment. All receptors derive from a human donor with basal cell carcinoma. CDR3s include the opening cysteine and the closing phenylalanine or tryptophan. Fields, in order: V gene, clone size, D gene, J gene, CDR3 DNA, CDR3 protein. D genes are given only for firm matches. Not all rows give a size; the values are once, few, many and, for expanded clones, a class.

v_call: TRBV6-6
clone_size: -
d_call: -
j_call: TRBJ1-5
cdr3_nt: TGTGCCAGCAGTTACAAGGGGTTGCTTCAGCCCCAGCATTTT
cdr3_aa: CASSYKGLLQPQHF

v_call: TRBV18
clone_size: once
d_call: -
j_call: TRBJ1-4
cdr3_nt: TGTGCCAGCTCACCAACTGCGGTGTGGGGGTCCGGGACTAATGAAAAACTGTTTTTT
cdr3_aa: CASSPTAVWGSGTNEKLFF

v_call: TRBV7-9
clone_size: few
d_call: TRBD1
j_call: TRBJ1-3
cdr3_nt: TGTGCCAGCAGGGAGCGACAGGGGGCTGGCAACACCATATATTTT
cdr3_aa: CASRERQGAGNTIYF

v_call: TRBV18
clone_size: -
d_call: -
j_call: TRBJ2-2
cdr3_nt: TGTGCCAGCCGCTATGAGGCCGCGAACACCGGGGAGCTGTTTTTT
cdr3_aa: CASRYEAANTGELFF

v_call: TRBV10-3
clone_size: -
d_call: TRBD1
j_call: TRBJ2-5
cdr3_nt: TGTGCCATCAGTGAGAGGCCAGGGGGCGGAGAGACCCAGTACTTC
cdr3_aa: CAISERPGGGETQYF

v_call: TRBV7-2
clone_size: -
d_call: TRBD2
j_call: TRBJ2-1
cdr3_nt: TGTGCCAGCAGCTTAGTAACTAGCGGGGGGTACAATGAGCAGTTCTTC
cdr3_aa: CASSLVTSGGYNEQFF

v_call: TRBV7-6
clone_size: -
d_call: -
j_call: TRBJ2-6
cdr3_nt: TGTGCCAGCAGCTTAGTAGGTCCGGTCTCTGGGGCCAACGTCCTGACTTTC
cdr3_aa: CASSLVGPVSGANVLTF

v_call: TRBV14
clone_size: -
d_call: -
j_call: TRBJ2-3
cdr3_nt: TGTGCCAGCAGCCAAATACGTAGCGGCACAGATACGCAGTATTTT
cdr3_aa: CASSQIRSGTDTQYF

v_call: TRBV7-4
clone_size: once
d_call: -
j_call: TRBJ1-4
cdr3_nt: TGTGCCAGCACCTTATCCAGGGACCCAACTAATGAAAAACTGTTTTTT
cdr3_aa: CASTLSRDPTNEKLFF

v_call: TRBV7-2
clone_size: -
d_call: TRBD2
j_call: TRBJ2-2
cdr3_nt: TGTGCCAGCAGCTTAGCGGCTAGCGGTAGCACCGGGGAGCTGTTTTTT
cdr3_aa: CASSLAASGSTGELFF

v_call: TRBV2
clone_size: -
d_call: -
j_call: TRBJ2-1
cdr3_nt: TGTGCCAGCAACCTACGGGGGTACAATGAGCAGTTCTTC
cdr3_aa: CASNLRGYNEQFF

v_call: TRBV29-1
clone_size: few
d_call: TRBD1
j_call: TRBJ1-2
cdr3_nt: TGCAGCGTTGAAGGGCTGGGACAGGGAGGCTACACCTTC
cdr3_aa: CSVEGLGQGGYTF

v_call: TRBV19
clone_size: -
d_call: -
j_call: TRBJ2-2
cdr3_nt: TGTGCCAGTAGGTTATTCGGGGAGCTGTTTTTT
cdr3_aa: CASRLFGELFF

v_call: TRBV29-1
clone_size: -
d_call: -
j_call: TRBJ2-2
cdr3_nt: TGCAGCGTTCATCACGGGGGAGCCGGGGAGCTGTTTTTT
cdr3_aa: CSVHHGGAGELFF

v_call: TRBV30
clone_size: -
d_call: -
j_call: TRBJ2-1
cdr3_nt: TGTGCCTGGAGTGTCCAGGGTAATGAGCAGTTCTTC
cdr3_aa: CAWSVQGNEQFF

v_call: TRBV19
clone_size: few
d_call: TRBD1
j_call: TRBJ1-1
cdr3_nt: TGTGCCAGTAAACGGACAGGGAGCGACACTGAAGCTTTCTTT
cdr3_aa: CASKRTGSDTEAFF

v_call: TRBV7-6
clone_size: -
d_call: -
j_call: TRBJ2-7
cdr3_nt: TGTGCCAGCAGCTCCCCTGAAGTTAAGGGGACAACGAGCTCCTACGAGCAGTACTTC
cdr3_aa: CASSSPEVKGTTSSYEQYF